This T cell receptor (beta chain) is drawn from a study of blood T cell repertoires in COVID-19. Whole-study context: Samples came from the United States, Italy and Spain, spanning acute and convalescent COVID-19. Sources were T cells, B-cell-depleted T cells, or PBMCs; the material itself was cDNA or gDNA.

CDR1 is SEHNR and CDR2 is FQNEAQ in the germline V gene (reference sequence). The CDR3 length is 15 residues. Germline trimming cut 2 bases from V and 5 bases from J; bases unmatched to any gene: 7. As handled by the study authors: Reference gene primer amplification yielded estimated nucleated cell counts. Only in-frame clones appear in the TCRdb table, and some are missing; sequencing was by immunoSEQ multiplex PCR. V and J calls and clone size are those listed in that table; D and trimming were worked out from the DNA. The data show under 200,000 clones, approximately 81% seen once. Sequenced sample: peripheral blood. The rearrangement uses TRBV7-9 and TRBJ2-5, with 8 bases matching TRBD1. This clonotype was obtained from a man aged 18 to 35 with active or convalescent COVID-19. CDR3 DNA: TGTGCCAGCAGCTTACGGGCAGGGGGCGGTGAGACCCAGTACTTC. Amino acids: CASSLRAGGGETQYF.